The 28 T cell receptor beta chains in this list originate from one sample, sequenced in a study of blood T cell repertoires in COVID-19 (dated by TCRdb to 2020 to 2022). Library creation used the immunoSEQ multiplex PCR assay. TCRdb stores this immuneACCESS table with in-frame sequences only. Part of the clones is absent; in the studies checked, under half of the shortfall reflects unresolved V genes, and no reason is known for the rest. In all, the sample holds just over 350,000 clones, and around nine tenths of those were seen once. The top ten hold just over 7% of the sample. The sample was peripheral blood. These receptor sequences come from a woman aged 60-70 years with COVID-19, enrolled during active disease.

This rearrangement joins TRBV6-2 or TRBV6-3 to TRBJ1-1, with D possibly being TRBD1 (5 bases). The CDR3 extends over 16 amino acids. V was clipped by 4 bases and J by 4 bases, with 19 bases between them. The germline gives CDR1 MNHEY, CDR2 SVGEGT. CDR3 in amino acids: CASSWRRGDGTTEAFF. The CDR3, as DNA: TGTGCCAGCAGTTGGCGACGGGGGGACGGTACCACTGAAGCTTTCTTT.

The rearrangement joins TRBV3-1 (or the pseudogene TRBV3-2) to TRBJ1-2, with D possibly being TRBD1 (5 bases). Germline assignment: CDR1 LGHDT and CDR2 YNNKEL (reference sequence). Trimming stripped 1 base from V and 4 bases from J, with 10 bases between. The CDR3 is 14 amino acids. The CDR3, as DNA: TGTGCCAGCAGCCAAGTGGCGACAGCCTATGGCTACACCTTC. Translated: CASSQVATAYGYTF.

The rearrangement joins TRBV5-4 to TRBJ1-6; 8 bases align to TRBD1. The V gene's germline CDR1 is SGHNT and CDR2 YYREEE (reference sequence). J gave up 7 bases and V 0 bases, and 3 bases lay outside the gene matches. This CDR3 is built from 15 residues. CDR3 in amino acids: CASSLGTGRNSPLHF. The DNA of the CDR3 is TGTGCCAGCAGCTTGGGGACAGGGCGAAATTCACCCCTCCACTTT.

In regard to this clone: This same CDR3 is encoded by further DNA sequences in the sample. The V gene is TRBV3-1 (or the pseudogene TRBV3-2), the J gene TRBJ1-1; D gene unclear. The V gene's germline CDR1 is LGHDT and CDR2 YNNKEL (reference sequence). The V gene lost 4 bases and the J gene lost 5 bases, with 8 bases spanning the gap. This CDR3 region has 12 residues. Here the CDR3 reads CASSPGGTEAFF. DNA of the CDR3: TGTGCCAGCAGCCCGGGAGGGACTGAAGCTTTCTTT.

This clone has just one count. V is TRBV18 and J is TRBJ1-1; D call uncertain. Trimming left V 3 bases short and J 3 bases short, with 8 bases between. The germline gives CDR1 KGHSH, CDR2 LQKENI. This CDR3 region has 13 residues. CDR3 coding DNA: TGTGCCAGCTCACCTTACAGCTACACTGAAGCTTTCTTT. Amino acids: CASSPYSYTEAFF.

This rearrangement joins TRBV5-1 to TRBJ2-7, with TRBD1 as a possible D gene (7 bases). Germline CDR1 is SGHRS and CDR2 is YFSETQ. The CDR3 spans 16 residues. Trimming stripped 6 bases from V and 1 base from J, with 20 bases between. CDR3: CASNPRGRGVSYEQYF. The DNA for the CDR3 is TGCGCCAGCAACCCCCGAGGCAGGGGGGTATCCTACGAGCAGTACTTC.

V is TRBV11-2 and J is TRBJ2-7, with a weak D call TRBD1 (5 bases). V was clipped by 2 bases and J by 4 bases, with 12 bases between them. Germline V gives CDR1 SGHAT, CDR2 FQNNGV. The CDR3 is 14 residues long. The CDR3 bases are TGTGCCAGCAGCTTACCCCAGACAGTTTACGAGCAGTACTTC. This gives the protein CASSLPQTVYEQYF.

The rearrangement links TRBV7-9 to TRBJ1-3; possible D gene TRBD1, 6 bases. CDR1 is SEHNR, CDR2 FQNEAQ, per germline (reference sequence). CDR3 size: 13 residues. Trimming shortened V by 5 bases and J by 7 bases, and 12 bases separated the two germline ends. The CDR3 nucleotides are TGTGCCAGCAGCCATCGGGACACTAACACCATATATTTT. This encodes CASSHRDTNTIYF.

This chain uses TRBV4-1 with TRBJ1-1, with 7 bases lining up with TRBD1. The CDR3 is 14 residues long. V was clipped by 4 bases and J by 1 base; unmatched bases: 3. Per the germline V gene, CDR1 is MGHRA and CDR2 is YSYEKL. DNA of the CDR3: TGCGCCAGCAGCCCAAGGACAGGGAACACTGAAGCTTTCTTT. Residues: CASSPRTGNTEAFF.

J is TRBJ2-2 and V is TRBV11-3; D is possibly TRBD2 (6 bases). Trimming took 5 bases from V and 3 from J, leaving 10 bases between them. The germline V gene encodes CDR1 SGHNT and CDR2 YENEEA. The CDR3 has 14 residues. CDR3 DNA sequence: TGTGCCAGCAGCCGAGGAGGGGACACCGGGGAGCTGTTTTTT. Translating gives CASSRGGDTGELFF.

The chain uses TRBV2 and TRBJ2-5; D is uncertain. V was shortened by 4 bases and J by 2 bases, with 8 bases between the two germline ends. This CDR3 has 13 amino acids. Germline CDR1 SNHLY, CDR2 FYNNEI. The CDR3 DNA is TGTGCCAGCAGTGGTTTAATGCAAGAGACCCAGTACTTC. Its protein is CASSGLMQETQYF.

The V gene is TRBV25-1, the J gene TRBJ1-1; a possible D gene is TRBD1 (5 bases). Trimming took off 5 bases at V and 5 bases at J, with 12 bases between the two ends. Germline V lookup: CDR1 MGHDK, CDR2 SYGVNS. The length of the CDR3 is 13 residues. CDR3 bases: TGTGCCAGCAGTTTCCAGGGTGGTACTGAAGCTTTCTTT. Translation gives CASSFQGGTEAFF.

CDR3 bases: TGCAGTGCTAGTCCCGACTTTGCGGGGGGCCCGAACACCGGGGAGCTGTTTTTT. It translates to CSASPDFAGGPNTGELFF. The rearrangement links TRBV20-1 to TRBJ2-2; 8 bases line up with TRBD2. Trimming at V came to 3 bases and at J to 0 bases, leaving 12 bases not matched to a gene. The CDR3 covers 18 residues. Germline loops: CDR1 DFQATT, CDR2 SNEGSKA (reference sequence).

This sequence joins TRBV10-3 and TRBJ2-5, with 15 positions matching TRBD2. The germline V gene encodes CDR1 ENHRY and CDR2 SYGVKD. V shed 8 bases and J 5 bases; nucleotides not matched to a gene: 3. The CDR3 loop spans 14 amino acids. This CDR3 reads CAIGTSGGPETQYF. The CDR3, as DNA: TGTGCCATCGGGACTAGCGGGGGGCCGGAGACCCAGTACTTC.

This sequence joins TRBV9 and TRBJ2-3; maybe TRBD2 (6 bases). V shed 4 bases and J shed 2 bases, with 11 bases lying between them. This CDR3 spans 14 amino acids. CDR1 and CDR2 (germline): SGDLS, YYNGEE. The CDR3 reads CASSPAGPTDTQYF. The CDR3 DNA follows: TGTGCCAGCAGCCCCGCGGGGCCCACAGATACGCAGTATTTT.

The CDR3 loop is CASSNGRTGIEQYF. The CDR3 DNA follows: TGTGCCAGCAGCAACGGAAGAACAGGGATCGAGCAGTACTTC. The V call is TRBV7-9, the J call TRBJ2-7; tentatively, D is TRBD1 (6 bases). Between the trimmed V and J ends, which lost 5 bases and 6 bases, there was a span of 17 bases. Germline CDR1 reads SEHNR; CDR2 reads FQNEAQ (reference sequence). This CDR3 is built from 14 residues.

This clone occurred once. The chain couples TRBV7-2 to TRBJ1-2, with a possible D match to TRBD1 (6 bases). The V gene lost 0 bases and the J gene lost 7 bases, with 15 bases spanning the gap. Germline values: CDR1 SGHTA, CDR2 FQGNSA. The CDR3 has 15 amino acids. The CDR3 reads CASSLAVRGASGYTF. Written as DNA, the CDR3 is TGTGCCAGCAGCTTAGCCGTACGGGGGGCAAGTGGCTACACCTTC.

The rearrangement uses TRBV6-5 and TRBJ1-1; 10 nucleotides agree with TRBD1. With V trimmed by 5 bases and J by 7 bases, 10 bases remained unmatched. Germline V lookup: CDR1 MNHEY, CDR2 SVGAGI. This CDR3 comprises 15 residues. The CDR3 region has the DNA TGTGCCAGCAGTCCCCGGCAGACAGGGGGCGTTGAAGCTTTCTTT. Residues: CASSPRQTGGVEAFF.

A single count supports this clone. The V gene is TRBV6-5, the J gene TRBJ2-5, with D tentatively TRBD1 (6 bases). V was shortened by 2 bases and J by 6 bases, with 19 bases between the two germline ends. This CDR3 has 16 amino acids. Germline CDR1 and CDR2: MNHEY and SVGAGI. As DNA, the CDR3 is TGTGCCAGCAGTTACCAGGGGCAGGGTGGTGGGAAGACCCAGTACTTC. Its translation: CASSYQGQGGGKTQYF.

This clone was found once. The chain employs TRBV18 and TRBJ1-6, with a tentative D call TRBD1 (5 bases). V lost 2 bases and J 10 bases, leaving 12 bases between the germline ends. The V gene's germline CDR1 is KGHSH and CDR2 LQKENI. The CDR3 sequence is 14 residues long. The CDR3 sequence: CASSPVPGQSPLHF. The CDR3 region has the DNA TGTGCCAGCTCACCAGTCCCAGGGCAGTCACCCCTCCACTTT.

The CDR3 spells CATYRASGTAWFF. For the CDR3, the DNA is TGTGCCACGTACCGCGCTTCAGGGACTGCTTGGTTCTTC. V usage is TRBV6-6 and J usage is TRBJ2-1; possible D gene TRBD2, 6 bases. The CDR3 runs 13 residues. Germline lookup yields CDR1 MNHNY and CDR2 SVGAGI (reference sequence). V lost 10 bases to trimming and J lost 15 bases, with 25 bases between them.

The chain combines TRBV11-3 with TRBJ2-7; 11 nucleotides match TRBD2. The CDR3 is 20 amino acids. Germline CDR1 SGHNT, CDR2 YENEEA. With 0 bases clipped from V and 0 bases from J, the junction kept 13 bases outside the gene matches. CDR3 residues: CASSLDIPRLAGRSSYEQYF. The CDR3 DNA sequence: TGTGCCAGCAGCTTAGATATCCCCCGACTAGCGGGAAGGAGCTCCTACGAGCAGTACTTC.

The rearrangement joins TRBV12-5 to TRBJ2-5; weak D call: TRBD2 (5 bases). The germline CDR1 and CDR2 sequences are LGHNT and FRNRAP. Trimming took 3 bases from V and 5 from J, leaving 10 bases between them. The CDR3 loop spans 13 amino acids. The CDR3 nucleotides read TGTGCTAGTGGTTTAGGAGGTTCTGAGACCCAGTACTTC. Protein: CASGLGGSETQYF.

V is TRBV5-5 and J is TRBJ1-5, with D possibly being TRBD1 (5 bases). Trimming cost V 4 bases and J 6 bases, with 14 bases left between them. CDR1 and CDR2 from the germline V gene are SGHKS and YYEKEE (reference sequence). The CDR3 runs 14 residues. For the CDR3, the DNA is TGTGCCAGCAGCCTCCAACAGGATAGTCAGCCCCAGCATTTT. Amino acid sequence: CASSLQQDSQPQHF. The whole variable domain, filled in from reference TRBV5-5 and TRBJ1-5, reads DAGVTQSPTHLIKTRGQQVTLRCSPISGHKSVSWYQQVLGQGPQFIFQYYEKEERGRGNFPDRFSARQFPNYSSELNVNALLLGDSALYLCASSLQQDSQPQHFGDGTRLSIL.

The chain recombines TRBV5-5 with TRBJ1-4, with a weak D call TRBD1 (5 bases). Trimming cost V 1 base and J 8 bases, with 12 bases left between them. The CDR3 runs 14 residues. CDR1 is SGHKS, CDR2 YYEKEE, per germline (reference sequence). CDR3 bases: TGTGCCAGCAGCTTGAATCAGGGTGGGGAAAAACTGTTTTTT. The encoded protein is CASSLNQGGEKLFF.

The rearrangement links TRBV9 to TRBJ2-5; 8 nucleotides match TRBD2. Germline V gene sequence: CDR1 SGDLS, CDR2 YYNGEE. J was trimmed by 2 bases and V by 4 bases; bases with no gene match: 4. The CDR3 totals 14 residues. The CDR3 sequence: CASSPSGGQETQYF. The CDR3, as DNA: TGTGCCAGCAGCCCAAGCGGGGGACAAGAGACCCAGTACTTC.

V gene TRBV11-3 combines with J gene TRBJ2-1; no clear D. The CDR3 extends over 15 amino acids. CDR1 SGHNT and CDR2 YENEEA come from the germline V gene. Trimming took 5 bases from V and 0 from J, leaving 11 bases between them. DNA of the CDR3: TGTGCCAGCAGCGAAGATTCACTCTCCTACAATGAGCAGTTCTTC. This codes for CASSEDSLSYNEQFF.

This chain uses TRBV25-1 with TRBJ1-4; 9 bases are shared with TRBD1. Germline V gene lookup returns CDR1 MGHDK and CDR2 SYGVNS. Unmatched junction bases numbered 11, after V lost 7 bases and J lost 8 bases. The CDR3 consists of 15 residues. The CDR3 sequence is CASTRGGTGREKLFF. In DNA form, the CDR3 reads TGTGCCAGCACTCGGGGCGGGACAGGGAGGGAAAAACTGTTTTTT.